Listed here is a single T cell receptor (beta chain). The sample comes from a study of blood T cell repertoires in COVID-19. About the research overall: In each case, the material was cDNA or gDNA derived from T cells, B-cell-depleted T cells, or PBMCs.

The repertoire was sequenced with immunoSEQ multiplex PCR; TCRdb's copy has only in-frame clones and lacks some. Here the sample spans some 45,000 clones, 83% being singletons. Germline V gene lookup returns CDR1 SGHRS and CDR2 YFSETQ. Trimming removed 1 base from V and 1 base from J; junction bases left unmatched: 8. The CDR3 contains 17 residues. V and J are TRBV5-1 and TRBJ1-5; 7 bases are a match to TRBD1. The origin of this receptor is a man at least 80 years old in a cohort sampled during active COVID-19. The specimen sequenced was peripheral blood. The CDR3 DNA sequence: TGCGCCAGCAGCTTGACCCCAAAGGGGGCGAGCAATCAGCCCCAGCATTTT. Protein product: CASSLTPKGASNQPQHF. The complete variable domain, with remaining parts taken from reference TRBV5-1 and TRBJ1-5, reads KAGVTQTPRYLIKTRGQQVTLSCSPISGHRSVSWYQQTPGQGLQFLFEYFSETQRNKGNFPGRFSGRQFSNSRSEMNVSTLELGDSALYLCASSLTPKGASNQPQHFGDGTRLSIL.